The 8 T cell receptor beta chains in this list originate from one sample, sequenced in a study of blood T cell repertoires in COVID-19 (dated by TCRdb to the early 2020s). Libraries were prepared through the immunoSEQ multiplex PCR assay. The clones in this table, taken by TCRdb from immuneACCESS, are in-frame only. Not every clone is retained; where verified, under half of the shortfall comes from an unresolved V gene, and the cause of the rest is unknown. A total of more than 90,000 clones appear in this sample, approximately 84% of them only once. The ten largest clones add up to approximately 1.5% of the sample. The sample was peripheral blood. All receptors derive from a man between 35 and 55 years old with acute or convalescent COVID-19.

The chain carries TRBV5-1 and TRBJ2-7; D may be TRBD1 (5 bases). From germline, CDR1 is SGHRS and CDR2 YFSETQ. This CDR3 comprises 13 residues. V gave up 4 bases and J gave up 6 bases, with 14 bases separating them. CDR3: CASSRGARIEQYF. The CDR3 DNA reads as TGCGCCAGCAGCAGGGGCGCGCGGATCGAGCAGTACTTC.

The CDR3 region has the DNA TGTGCCAGCAGTGATTGGAGCGGGGGGGTAAACAATGAGCAGTTCTTC. It encodes CASSDWSGGVNNEQFF. This rearrangement joins TRBV25-1 to TRBJ2-1; 10 positions match TRBD2. Trimming at V came to 3 bases and at J to 5 bases, leaving 7 bases not matched to a gene. CDR1 MGHDK and CDR2 SYGVNS come from the germline V gene. This CDR3 spans 16 amino acids.

The rearrangement uses TRBV6-6 and TRBJ1-1; tentative D call: TRBD1 (6 bases). V lost 6 bases and J lost 1, with 15 bases in between. Germline V gives CDR1 MNHNY, CDR2 SVGAGI (reference sequence). The CDR3 has 15 amino acids. CDR3 amino acids: CASSSTGTKNTEAFF. The CDR3 coding sequence is TGTGCCAGCAGCTCCACCGGGACAAAGAACACTGAAGCTTTCTTT.

The chain combines TRBV6-4 with TRBJ1-1; the D gene is possibly TRBD1 (6 bases). The CDR3 runs 13 residues. Trimming took off 2 bases at V and 4 bases at J, with 8 bases between the two ends. Germline-derived CDR1 and CDR2 are MRHNA and SNTAGT. For the CDR3, the DNA is TGTGCCAGCAGTGACGGGGGGGCCACTGAAGCTTTCTTT. It is translated as CASSDGGATEAFF.

The gene calls are TRBV2 and TRBJ1-5; the match to TRBD1 covers 11 bases. The CDR3 contains 15 residues. V trimming: 4 bases; J trimming: 5 bases; junction bases outside the gene matches: 4. From germline, CDR1 is SNHLY and CDR2 FYNNEI. In DNA, the CDR3 is TGTGCCAGCAGTGCCCCGGACAGGGGGCATCAGCCCCAGCATTTT. The encoded protein is CASSAPDRGHQPQHF.

Written as DNA, the CDR3 is TGTGCCAGCACGGGACAGGCGGTGGAGGGCACGCAGTATTTT. Translating it yields CASTGQAVEGTQYF. The V call is TRBV11-2, the J call TRBJ2-3; 8 bases are a match to TRBD1. The V gene's germline CDR1 is SGHAT and CDR2 FQNNGV. The CDR3 is 14 residues long. V shed 7 bases, J shed 9 bases, and the junction held 12 bases outside the gene matches.

This rearrangement joins TRBV18 to TRBJ1-1; D is perhaps TRBD1 (6 bases). Trimming pared 5 bases from V and 3 bases from J, leaving 13 bases between. In germline, CDR1 is KGHSH, CDR2 LQKENI. CDR3 length equals 14 residues. CDR3 amino acids: CASSVQGVDTEAFF. For the CDR3, the DNA is TGTGCCAGCTCAGTACAGGGAGTGGACACTGAAGCTTTCTTT.

The gene calls are TRBV5-4 and TRBJ2-3; 7 bases match TRBD2. This CDR3 comprises 13 residues. Germline values: CDR1 SGHNT, CDR2 YYREEE (reference sequence). The J segment lost 5 bases and the V segment lost 1 base, leaving 1 base of the junction unmatched. In DNA form, the CDR3 reads TGTGCCAGCAGCTTGACGGGGGGAGATACGCAGTATTTT. This encodes CASSLTGGDTQYF.